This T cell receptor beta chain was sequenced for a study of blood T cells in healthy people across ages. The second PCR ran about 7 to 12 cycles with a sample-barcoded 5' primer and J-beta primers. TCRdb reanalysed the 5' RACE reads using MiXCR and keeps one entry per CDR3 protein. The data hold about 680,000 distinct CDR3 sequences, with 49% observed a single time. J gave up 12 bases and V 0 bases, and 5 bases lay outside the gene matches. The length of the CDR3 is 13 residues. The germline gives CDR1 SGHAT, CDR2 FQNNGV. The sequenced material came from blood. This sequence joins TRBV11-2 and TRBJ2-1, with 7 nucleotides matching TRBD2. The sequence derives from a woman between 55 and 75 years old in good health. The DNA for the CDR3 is TGTGCCAGCAGCTTAGAAGCGGGGTGTGGGCAGTTCTTC. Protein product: CASSLEAGCGQFF.